This TCR beta chain was profiled in a study of T-cell reconstitution after alpha-beta-depleted transplantation in children. In this sample, this clonotype turned up a few times. Molecular barcoding with unique molecular identifiers was used for the TCRbeta library. Via MiXCR, TCRdb re-called the PCR reads, giving one row per CDR3 protein. The sample shows 900,000 or so distinct CDR3 sequences, 16% of them seen only once. The CDR3 has 17 residues. CDR1 is MGHRA and CDR2 is YSYEKL in the germline V gene. Trimming took off 0 bases at V and 3 bases at J, with 15 bases between the two ends. The chain employs TRBV4-1 and TRBJ1-5; D uncertain. The receptor comes from a male patient younger than 18 who had a stem cell transplant for acute lymphoblastic leukemia, so the T cells may come from the graft donor. The sequenced sample was PBMCs, mostly from graft donor cells, obtained 360 days after TCRalphabeta/CD19-depleted stem cell transplant. The CDR3 nucleotides are TGCGCCAGCAGCCAAGAAGGCGGGCAGATCTTCAATCAGCCCCAGCATTTT. This encodes CASSQEGGQIFNQPQHF.